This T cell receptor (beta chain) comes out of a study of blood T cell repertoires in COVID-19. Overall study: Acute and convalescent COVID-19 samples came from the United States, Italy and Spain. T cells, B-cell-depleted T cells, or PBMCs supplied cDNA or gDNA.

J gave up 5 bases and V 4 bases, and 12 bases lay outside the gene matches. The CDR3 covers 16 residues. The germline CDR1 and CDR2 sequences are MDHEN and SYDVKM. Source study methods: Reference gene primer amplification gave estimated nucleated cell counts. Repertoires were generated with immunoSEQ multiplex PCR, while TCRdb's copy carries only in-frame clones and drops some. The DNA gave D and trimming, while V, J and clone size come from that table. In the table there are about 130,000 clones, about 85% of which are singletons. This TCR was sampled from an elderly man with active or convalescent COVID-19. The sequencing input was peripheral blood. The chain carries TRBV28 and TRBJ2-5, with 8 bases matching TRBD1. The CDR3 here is CASSSTLGQGFETQYF. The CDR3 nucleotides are TGTGCCAGCAGTTCGACCCTCGGACAGGGATTCGAGACCCAGTACTTC.